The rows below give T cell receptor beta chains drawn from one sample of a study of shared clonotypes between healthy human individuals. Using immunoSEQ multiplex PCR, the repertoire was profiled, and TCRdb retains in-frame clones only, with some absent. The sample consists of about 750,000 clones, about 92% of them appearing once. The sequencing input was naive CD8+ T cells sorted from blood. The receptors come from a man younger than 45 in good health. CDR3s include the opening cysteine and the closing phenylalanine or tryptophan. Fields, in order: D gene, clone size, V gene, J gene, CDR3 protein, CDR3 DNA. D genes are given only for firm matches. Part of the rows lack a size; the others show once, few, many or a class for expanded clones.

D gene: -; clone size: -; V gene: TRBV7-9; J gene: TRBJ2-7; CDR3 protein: CASRARGVEQYF; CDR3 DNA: TGTGCCAGCAGAGCCCGGGGTGTCGAGCAGTACTTC
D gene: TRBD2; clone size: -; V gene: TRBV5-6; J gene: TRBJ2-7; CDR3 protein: CASSLSLAGRDYEQYF; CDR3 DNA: TGTGCCAGCAGCTTGTCGCTAGCGGGGAGGGACTACGAGCAGTACTTC
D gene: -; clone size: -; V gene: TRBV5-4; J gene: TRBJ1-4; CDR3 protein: CASSLGGIVPNEKLFF; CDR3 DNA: TGTGCCAGCAGCTTGGGAGGGATCGTACCTAATGAAAAACTGTTTTTT
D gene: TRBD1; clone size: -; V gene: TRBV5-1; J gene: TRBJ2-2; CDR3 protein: CASSSKQGLRTGELFF; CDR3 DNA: TGCGCCAGCAGCTCCAAACAGGGGTTGCGGACCGGGGAGCTGTTTTTT
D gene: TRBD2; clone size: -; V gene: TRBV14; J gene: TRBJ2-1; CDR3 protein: CASSQTTSGLYNEQFF; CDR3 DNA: TGTGCCAGCAGCCAAACTACTAGCGGCCTTTACAATGAGCAGTTCTTC
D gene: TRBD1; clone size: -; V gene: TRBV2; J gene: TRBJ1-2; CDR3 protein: CASSGRDRYYGYTF; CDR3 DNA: TGTGCCAGCAGTGGAAGGGACAGATACTATGGCTACACCTTC
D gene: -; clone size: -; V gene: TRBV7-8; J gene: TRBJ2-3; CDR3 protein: CASSKGADTQYF; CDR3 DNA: TGTGCCAGCAGCAAGGGGGCAGATACGCAGTATTTT
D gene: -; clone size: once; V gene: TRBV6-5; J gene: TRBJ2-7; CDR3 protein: CASSDVTYEQYF; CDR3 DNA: TGTGCCAGCAGCGACGTGACCTACGAGCAGTACTTC
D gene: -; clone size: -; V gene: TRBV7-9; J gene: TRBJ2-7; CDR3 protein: CASSPLLGSAYEQYF; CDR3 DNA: TGTGCCAGCAGCCCCCTTTTGGGGTCAGCCTACGAGCAGTACTTC
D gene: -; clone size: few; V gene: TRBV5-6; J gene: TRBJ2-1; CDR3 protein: CASSLAALAFEQFF; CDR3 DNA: TGTGCCAGCAGCTTGGCCGCGCTAGCGTTTGAGCAGTTCTTC
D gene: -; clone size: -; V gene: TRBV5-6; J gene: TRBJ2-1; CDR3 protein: CASSTPGNEQFF; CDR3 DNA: TGTGCCAGCAGCACGCCGGGCAATGAGCAGTTCTTC
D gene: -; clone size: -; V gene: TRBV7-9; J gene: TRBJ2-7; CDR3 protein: CASSPSQSSYEQYF; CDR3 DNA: TGTGCCAGCAGCCCGTCCCAAAGCTCCTACGAGCAGTACTTC
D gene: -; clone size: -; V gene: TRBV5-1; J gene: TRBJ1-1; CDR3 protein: CASSLLLSDSEDNTEAFF; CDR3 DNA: TGCGCCAGCAGCTTGTTACTTTCGGACAGTGAGGATAACACTGAAGCTTTCTTT
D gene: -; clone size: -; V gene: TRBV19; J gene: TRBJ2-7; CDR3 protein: CASSSSYEQYF; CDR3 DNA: TGTGCCAGTAGTAGCTCCTACGAGCAGTACTTC
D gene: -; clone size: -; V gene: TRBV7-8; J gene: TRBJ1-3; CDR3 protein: CASSLAGNTIYF; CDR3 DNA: TGTGCCAGCAGCTTAGCGGGAAACACCATATATTTT
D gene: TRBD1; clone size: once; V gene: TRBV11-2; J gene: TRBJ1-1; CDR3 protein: CASSHGQGGNTEAFF; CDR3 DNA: TGTGCCAGCAGCCACGGACAGGGGGGGAACACTGAAGCTTTCTTT
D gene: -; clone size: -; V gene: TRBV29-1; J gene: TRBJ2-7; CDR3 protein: CSVEELPYEQYF; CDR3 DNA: TGCAGCGTTGAAGAGCTCCCCTACGAGCAGTACTTC
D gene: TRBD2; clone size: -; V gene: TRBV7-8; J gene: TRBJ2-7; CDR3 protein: CASSLSGSGRQTYEQYF; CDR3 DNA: TGTGCCAGCAGCTTATCAGGAAGCGGGAGACAGACCTACGAGCAGTACTTC
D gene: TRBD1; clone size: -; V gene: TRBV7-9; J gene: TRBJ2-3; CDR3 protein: CASSSRDRSTDTQYF; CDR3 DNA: TGTGCCAGCAGCTCCCGGGACAGGAGCACAGATACGCAGTATTTT
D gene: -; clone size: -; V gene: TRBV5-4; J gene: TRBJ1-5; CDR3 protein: CASSLGNEQPQHF; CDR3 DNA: TGTGCCAGCAGCCTAGGTAACGAACAGCCCCAGCATTTT